A single sample is the source of the 3 T cell receptor beta chains below, sequenced in a study of blood T cell repertoires in COVID-19. TCRdb's table, derived via immunoSEQ multiplex PCR, lists solely in-frame clones and lacks some. Of about 95,000 clones in the sample, under 90% were seen once. The sequenced sample consisted of peripheral blood. These receptor sequences come from a human donor in a cohort sampled during active COVID-19.

The rearrangement links TRBV7-8 to TRBJ2-1, with D perhaps matching TRBD1 (5 bases). Between the trimmed V and J ends, which lost 0 bases and 1 base, there was a span of 13 bases. Looked up from germline, CDR1 is SGHVS and CDR2 is FQNEAQ. CDR3 length: 17 amino acids. The CDR3: CASSLAQGLKSYNEQFF. The CDR3 region has the DNA TGTGCCAGCAGCTTAGCCCAGGGTTTAAAGTCCTACAATGAGCAGTTCTTC. Complete variable domain (other parts from reference TRBV7-8 and TRBJ2-1): GAGVSQSPRYKVAKRGQDVALRCDPISGHVSLFWYQQALGQGPEFLTYFQNEAQLDKSGLPSDRFFAERPEGSVSTLKIQRTQQEDSAVYLCASSLAQGLKSYNEQFFGPGTRLTVL.

The chain has TRBV6-5 and TRBJ1-5; maybe TRBD1 (6 bases). V lost 0 bases and J lost 2, with 8 bases in between. CDR1 and CDR2 from the germline V gene are MNHEY and SVGAGI. This CDR3 has 15 residues. The CDR3 region has the DNA TGTGCCAGCAGTTACTCGGGGGCCGGCAATCAGCCCCAGCATTTT. Translated: CASSYSGAGNQPQHF.

This clone was picked up a small number of times. This chain links TRBV5-4 with TRBJ2-1, with 8 bases lining up with TRBD1. This CDR3 comprises 16 residues. Germline V CDR1 and CDR2: SGHNT, YYREEE (reference sequence). V lost 4 bases and J lost 0; bases outside the gene matches: 6. The DNA of the CDR3 is TGTGCCAGCAGCCAGGACAGGGCGAGCTCCTACAATGAGCAGTTCTTC. It translates to CASSQDRASSYNEQFF.